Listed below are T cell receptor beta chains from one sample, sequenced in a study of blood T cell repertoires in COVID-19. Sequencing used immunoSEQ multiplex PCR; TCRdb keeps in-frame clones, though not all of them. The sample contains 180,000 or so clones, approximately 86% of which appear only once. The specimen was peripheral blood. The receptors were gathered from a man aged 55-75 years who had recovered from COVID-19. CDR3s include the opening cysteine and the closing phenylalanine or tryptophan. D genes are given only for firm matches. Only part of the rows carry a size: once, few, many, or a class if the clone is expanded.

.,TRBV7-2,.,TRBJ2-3,TGTGCCAGCAGCCCGGGGGGCCGGAACACAGATACGCAGTATTTT,CASSPGGRNTDTQYF
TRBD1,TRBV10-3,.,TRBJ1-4,TGTGCCACCGCGGACGACACAGGGGGCGTAAATGAAAAACTGTTTTTT,CATADDTGGVNEKLFF
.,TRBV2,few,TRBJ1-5,TGTGCCAGCAGCCATAAGGGGGGGCCCAATCAGCCCCAGCATTTT,CASSHKGGPNQPQHF
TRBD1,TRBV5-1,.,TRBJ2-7,TGCGCCAGCAGCTTTGACGGGACAGGGTACTACGAGCAGTACTTC,CASSFDGTGYYEQYF
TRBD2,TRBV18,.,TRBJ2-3,TGTGCCAGCTCACGAGGCGGGGGGGCCCAGAATACGCAGTATTTT,CASSRGGGAQNTQYF
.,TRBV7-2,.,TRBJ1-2,TGTGCCAGCAGCTTAGTTTCCAGGGCTAGCTATGGCTACACCTTC,CASSLVSRASYGYTF
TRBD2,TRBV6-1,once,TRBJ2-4,TGTGCCAGCAGTGAACGACTAGCGGGGGGGCTAAACATTCAGTACTTC,CASSERLAGGLNIQYF
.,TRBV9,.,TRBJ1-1,TGTGCCAGCAGCGCCCAGACAGGCGTGAACACTGAAGCTTTCTTT,CASSAQTGVNTEAFF
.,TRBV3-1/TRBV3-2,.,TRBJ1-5,TGTGCCAGCAGCGCCCGGGGGGGGATCGGGAACAATCAGCCCCAGCATTTT,CASSARGGIGNNQPQHF
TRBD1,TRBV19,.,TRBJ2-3,TGTGCCAGTAGTACCCGGCAGGGGGCTTTTGGGAGCAGTGCGAATACGCAGTATTTT,CASSTRQGAFGSSANTQYF
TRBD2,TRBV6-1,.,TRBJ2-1,TGTGCCAGCAGTGAAAGGAGACTAGCGGGGGAGAATGAGCAGTTCTTC,CASSERRLAGENEQFF
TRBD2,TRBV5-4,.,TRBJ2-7,TGTGCCAGCAGCTTGGACGCTAGCGGGTCCTACGAGCAGTACTTC,CASSLDASGSYEQYF
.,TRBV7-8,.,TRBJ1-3,TGTGCCAGCAGCTTAGCGACAGGTCGCGGCACCATATATTTT,CASSLATGRGTIYF
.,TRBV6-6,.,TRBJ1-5,TGTGCCAGCAGTCGGACAGAAAATCAGCCCCAGCATTTT,CASSRTENQPQHF
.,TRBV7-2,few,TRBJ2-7,TGTGCCAGCAGCTCCCTGGGGGCAGGCGCGTACGAGCAGTACTTC,CASSSLGAGAYEQYF
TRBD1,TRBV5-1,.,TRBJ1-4,TGCGCCAGCAGGACAGGGGAGCGGGACTTAACTAATGAAAAACTGTTTTTT,CASRTGERDLTNEKLFF
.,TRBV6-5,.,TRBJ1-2,TGTGCCAGCAGTTACTCGGGGGGTCTTACGAACTATGGCTACACCTTC,CASSYSGGLTNYGYTF
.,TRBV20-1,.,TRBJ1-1,TGCAGTGCTAGTCCTAACCTCCCCGGGCGGGATGAAGCTTTCTTT,CSASPNLPGRDEAFF
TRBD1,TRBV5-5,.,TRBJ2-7,TGTGCCAGCAGCTTGTTTGGGACAGCCGACTACGAGCAGTACTTC,CASSLFGTADYEQYF
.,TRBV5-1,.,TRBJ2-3,TGCGCCAGCAGCTTGTTAGTCGACACAGATACGCAGTATTTT,CASSLLVDTDTQYF
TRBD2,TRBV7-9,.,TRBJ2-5,TGTGCCAGCAGCGTTCTAGCGGGGAGTAGAGAGACCCAGTACTTC,CASSVLAGSRETQYF
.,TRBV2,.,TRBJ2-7,TGTGCCAGCAGTGAAGTCGACAGCTCCTACGAGCAGTACTTC,CASSEVDSSYEQYF
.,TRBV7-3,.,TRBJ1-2,TGTGCCAGCAGCCCCGGCGGGACCCTAGGCTACACCTTC,CASSPGGTLGYTF
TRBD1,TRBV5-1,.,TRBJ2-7,TGCGCCAGCAGCACTACGCCCAAGGGACAGGGGGCAAGTGAGCAGTACTTC,CASSTTPKGQGASEQYF
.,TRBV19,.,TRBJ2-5,TGTGCCAGTAGTATAAATCCGGAGACCCAGTACTTC,CASSINPETQYF
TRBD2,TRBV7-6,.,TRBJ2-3,TGTGCCAGCAGCTTAGTCGGGGGGGGGCCAGATACGCAGTATTTT,CASSLVGGGPDTQYF
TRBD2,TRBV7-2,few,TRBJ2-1,TGTGCCAGCAGCTTAGCGGGGCGGGGGGCTAACTACAATGAGCAGTTCTTC,CASSLAGRGANYNEQFF
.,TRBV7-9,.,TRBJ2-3,TGTGCCAGCAGCTTAGCGGCTGAGGGAACAGATACGCAGTATTTT,CASSLAAEGTDTQYF